These T cell receptor beta chains were read from a single sample in a study of response to subunit inactivated influenza vaccine. One entry per CDR3 protein results from TCRdb running MiXCR on the RT-PCR reads. The data contain fewer than 600,000 distinct CDR3 sequences, approximately 7.8% of them singletons. The input for sequencing was PBMCs from blood, taken around 25 months after vaccination. Receptors were obtained from a man between 50 and 70 years old who received an inactivated influenza vaccine. Each CDR3 is given with its conserved first and last residue. The D gene is left open where the match is weak. Size tells how often a clone was seen (once, few, many) or the class of an expanded clone, and some rows leave it out.

j_call v_call clone_size d_call cdr3_aa cdr3_nt
TRBJ2-7 TRBV5-6 NA NA CASSLGQQSTYEQYF TGTGCCAGCAGCTTGGGACAGCAATCCACCTACGAGCAGTACTTC
TRBJ1-4 TRBV7-2 NA NA CASSLGRIPEKLFF TGTGCCAGCAGCTTAGGCAGAATCCCCGAAAAACTGTTTTTT
TRBJ1-4 TRBV7-9 NA NA CASSLRPAGTNEKLFF TGTGCCAGCAGCTTACGTCCAGCAGGGACTAATGAAAAACTGTTTTTT
TRBJ2-2 TRBV7-9 NA NA CASNRRQNTGELFF TGTGCCAGCAACCGACGCCAGAACACCGGGGAGCTGTTTTTT
TRBJ1-6 TRBV7-2 NA TRBD1 CASSLGTGFSPLHF TGTGCCAGCAGCTTGGGGACAGGGTTTTCACCCCTCCACTTT
TRBJ2-1 TRBV5-5 few NA CASSFLVGEGYNEQFF TGTGCCAGCAGCTTCCTGGTGGGGGAAGGGTACAATGAGCAGTTCTTC
TRBJ2-2 TRBV6-2/TRBV6-3 many NA CASSYRTSGELFF TGTGCCAGCAGTTATAGGACGAGCGGGGAGCTGTTTTTT
TRBJ1-1 TRBV7-9 few NA CASSFGLVMNTEAFF TGTGCCAGCAGCTTTGGGTTAGTTATGAACACTGAAGCTTTCTTT
TRBJ2-5 TRBV5-1 few NA CASSLTGLATQYF TGCGCCAGCAGCTTGACAGGGTTAGCGACCCAGTACTTC
TRBJ1-1 TRBV2 NA TRBD1 CASRDRGVYHGEAFF TGTGCCAGCAGGGACAGGGGTGTGTATCATGGTGAAGCTTTCTTT
TRBJ2-5 TRBV20-1 NA TRBD2 CSARDQATGTRGQETQYF TGCAGTGCTAGAGACCAAGCGACCGGGACTAGGGGCCAAGAGACCCAGTACTTC
TRBJ2-3 TRBV20-1 many NA CSAMGNTDTQYF TGCAGTGCTATGGGGAACACAGATACGCAGTATTTT
TRBJ1-3 TRBV7-9 many NA CASSPPPSGNTIYF TGTGCCAGCAGCCCGCCCCCCTCTGGAAACACCATATATTTT